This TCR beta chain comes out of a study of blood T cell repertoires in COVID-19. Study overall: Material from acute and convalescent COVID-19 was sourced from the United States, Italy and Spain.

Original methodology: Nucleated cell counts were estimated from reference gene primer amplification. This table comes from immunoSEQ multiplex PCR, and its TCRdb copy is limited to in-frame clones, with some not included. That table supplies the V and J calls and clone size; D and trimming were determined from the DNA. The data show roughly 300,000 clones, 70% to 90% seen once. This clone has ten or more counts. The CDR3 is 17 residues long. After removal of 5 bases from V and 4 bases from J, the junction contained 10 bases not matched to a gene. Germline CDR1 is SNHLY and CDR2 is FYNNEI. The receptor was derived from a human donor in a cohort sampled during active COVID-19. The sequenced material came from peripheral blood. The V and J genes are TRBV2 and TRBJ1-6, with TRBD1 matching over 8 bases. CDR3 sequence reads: CASSLDRGPSYNSPLHF. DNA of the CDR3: TGTGCCAGCAGTCTTGACAGGGGCCCCTCTTATAATTCACCCCTCCACTTT.